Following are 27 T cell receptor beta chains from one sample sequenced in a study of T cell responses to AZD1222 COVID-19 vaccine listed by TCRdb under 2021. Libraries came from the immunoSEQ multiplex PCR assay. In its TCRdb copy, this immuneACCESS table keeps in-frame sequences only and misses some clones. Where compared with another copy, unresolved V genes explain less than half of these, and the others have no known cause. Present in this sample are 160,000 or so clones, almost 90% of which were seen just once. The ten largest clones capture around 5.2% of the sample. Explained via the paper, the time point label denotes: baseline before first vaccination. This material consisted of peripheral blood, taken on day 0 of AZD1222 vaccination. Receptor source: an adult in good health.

CDR3 nucleotides: TGTGCCATCAGTGAGTCCGTCGGGAGGTCCTACGAGCAGTACTTC. Translated: CAISESVGRSYEQYF. The chain links TRBV10-3 to TRBJ2-7; TRBD2 agrees at 7 bases. The CDR3 consists of 15 residues. Germline lookup yields CDR1 ENHRY and CDR2 SYGVKD. V gave up 0 bases and J gave up 1 base; unmatched junction bases: 3.

The CDR3 coding sequence is TGTGCCAGCAGTCCCGGGGCAGATGGCTACACCTTC. Its protein product is CASSPGADGYTF. This rearrangement joins TRBV6-5 to TRBJ1-2; D might be TRBD1 (5 bases). The CDR3 sequence is 12 residues long. V lost 5 bases to trimming and J lost 6 bases, with 10 bases between them. CDR1 is MNHEY and CDR2 is SVGAGI in the germline V gene.

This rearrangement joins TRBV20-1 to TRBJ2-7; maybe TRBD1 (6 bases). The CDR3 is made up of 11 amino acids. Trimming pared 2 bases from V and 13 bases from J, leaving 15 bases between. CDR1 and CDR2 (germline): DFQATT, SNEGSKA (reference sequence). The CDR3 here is CSARQIGDIYF. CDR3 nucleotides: TGCAGTGCTAGACAGATTGGGGACATATACTTC.

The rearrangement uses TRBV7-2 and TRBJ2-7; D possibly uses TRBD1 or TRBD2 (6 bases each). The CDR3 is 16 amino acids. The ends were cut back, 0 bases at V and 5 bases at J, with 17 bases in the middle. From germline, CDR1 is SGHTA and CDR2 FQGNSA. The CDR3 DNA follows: TGTGCCAGCAGCTTAGCCCCAGCTCGCCGGGGGCACGAGCAGTACTTC. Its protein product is CASSLAPARRGHEQYF.

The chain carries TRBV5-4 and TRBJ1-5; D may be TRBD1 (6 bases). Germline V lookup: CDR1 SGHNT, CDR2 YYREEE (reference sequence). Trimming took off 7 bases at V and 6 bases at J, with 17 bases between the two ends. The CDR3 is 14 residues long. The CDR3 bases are TGTGCCAGCCAAGGGGGAAAGGTGCCTCAGCCCCAGCATTTT. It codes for CASQGGKVPQPQHF. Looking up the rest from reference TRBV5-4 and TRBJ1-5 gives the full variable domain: ETGVTQSPTHLIKTRGQQVTLRCSSQSGHNTVSWYQQALGQGPQFIFQYYREEENGRGNFPPRFSGLQFPNYSSELNVNALELDDSALYLCASQGGKVPQPQHFGDGTRLSIL.

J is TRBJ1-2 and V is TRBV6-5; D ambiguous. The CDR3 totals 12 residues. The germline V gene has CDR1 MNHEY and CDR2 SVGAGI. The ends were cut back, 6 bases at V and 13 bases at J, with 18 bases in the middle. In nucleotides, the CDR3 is TGTGCCAGCAGGGGCCAAGGAAATCCCTCCACCTTC. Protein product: CASRGQGNPSTF.

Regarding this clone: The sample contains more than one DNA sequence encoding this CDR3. The CDR3: CATRGGGTEAFF. The CDR3, as DNA: TGTGCCACTCGGGGAGGGGGCACTGAAGCTTTCTTT. J is TRBJ1-1 and V is TRBV24-1, with D possibly being TRBD1 (6 bases). CDR3 length equals 12 residues. Germline V CDR1 and CDR2: KGHDR, SFDVKD. The ends were cut back, 10 bases at V and 4 bases at J, with 12 bases in the middle.

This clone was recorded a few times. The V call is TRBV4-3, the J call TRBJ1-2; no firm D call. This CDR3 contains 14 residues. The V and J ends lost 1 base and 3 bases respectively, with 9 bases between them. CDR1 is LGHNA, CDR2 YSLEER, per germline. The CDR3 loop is CASSQVLGDYGYTF. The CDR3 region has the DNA TGCGCCAGCAGCCAAGTGCTCGGGGACTATGGCTACACCTTC.

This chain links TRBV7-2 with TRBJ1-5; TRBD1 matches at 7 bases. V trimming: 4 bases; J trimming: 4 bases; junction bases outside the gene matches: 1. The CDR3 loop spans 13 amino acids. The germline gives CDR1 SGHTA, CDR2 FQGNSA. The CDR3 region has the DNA TGTGCCAGCAGCTCGACAGGGAATCAGCCCCAGCATTTT. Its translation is CASSSTGNQPQHF. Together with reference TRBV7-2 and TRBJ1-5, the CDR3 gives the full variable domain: GAGVSQSPSNKVTEKGKDVELRCDPISGHTALYWYRQSLGQGLEFLIYFQGNSAPDKSGLPSDRFSAERTGGSVSTLTIQRTQQEDSAVYLCASSSTGNQPQHFGDGTRLSIL.

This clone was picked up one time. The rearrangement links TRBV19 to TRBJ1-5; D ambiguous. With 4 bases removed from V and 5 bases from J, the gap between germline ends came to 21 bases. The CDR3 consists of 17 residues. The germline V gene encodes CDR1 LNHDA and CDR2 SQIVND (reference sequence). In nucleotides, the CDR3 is TGTGCCAGTAGTACACCCCGAGCCGGGCATCTGGATCAGCCCCAGCATTTT. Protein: CASSTPRAGHLDQPQHF.

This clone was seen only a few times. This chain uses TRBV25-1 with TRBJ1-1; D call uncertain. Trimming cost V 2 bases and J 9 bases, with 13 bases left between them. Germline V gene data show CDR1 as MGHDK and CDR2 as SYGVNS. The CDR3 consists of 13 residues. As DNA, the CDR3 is TGTGCCAGCAGTGAAAGAACGGCACTCAAAGCTTTCTTT. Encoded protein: CASSERTALKAFF.

In DNA form, the CDR3 reads TGTGCCAGCAGCCAGGGACCGACCTATGGCTACACCTTC. It encodes CASSQGPTYGYTF. This chain links TRBV3-1 (or the pseudogene TRBV3-2) with TRBJ1-2; perhaps TRBD1 as D (5 bases). CDR3 length: 13 amino acids. Trimming left V 3 bases short and J 4 bases short, with 9 bases between. Germline V gene lookup returns CDR1 LGHDT and CDR2 YNNKEL (reference sequence).

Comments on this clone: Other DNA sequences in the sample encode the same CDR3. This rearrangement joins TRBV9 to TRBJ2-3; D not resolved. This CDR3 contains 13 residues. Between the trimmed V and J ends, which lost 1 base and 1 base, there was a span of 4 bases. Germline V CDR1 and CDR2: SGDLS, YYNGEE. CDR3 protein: CASSVIGTDTQYF. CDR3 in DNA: TGTGCCAGCAGCGTAATAGGCACAGATACGCAGTATTTT.

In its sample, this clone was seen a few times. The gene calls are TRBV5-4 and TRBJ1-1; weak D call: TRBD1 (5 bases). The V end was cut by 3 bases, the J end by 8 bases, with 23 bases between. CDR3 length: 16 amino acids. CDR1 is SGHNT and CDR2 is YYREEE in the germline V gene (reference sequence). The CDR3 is CASSSPLGRFVEEAFF. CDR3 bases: TGTGCCAGCAGCTCCCCGTTGGGGCGATTTGTCGAGGAAGCTTTCTTT.

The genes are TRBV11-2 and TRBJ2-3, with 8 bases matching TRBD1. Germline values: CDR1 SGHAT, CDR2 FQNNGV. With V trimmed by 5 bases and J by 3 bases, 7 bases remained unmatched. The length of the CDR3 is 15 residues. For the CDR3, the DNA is TGTGCCAGCAGCAGAGGCACAGGGGGGACAGATACGCAGTATTTT. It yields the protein CASSRGTGGTDTQYF.

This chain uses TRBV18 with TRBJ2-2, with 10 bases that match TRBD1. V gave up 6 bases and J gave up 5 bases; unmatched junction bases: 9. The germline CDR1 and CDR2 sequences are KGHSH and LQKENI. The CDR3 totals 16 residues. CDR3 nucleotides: TGTGCCAGCTCCCCTTCGACAGGGGGCTTAACCGGGGAGCTGTTTTTT. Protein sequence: CASSPSTGGLTGELFF.

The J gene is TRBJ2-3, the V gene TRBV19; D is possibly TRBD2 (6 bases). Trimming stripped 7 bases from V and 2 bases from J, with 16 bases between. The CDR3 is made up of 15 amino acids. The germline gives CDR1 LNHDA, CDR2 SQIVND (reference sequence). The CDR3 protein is CASTTTSFPTDTQYF. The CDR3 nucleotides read TGTGCCAGTACTACGACTAGTTTCCCCACAGATACGCAGTATTTT.

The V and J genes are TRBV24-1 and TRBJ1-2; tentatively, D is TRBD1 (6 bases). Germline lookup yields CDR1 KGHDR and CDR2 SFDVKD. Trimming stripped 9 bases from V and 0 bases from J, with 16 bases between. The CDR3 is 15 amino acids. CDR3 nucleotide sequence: TGTGCCACCCCACCCCCGGACAGTACTAACTATGGCTACACCTTC. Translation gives CATPPPDSTNYGYTF.

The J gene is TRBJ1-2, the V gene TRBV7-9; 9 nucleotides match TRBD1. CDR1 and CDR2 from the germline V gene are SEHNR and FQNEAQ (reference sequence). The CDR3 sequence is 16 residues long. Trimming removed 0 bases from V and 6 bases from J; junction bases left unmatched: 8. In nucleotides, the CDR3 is TGTGCCAGCAGCTTAGCATACAGGGACAGGGACGATGGCTACACCTTC. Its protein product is CASSLAYRDRDDGYTF.

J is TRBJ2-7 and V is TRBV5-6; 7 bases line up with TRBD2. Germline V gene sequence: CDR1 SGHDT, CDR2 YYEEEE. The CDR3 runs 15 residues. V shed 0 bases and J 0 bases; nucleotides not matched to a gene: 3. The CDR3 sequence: CASSLEGGSSYEQYF. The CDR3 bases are TGTGCCAGCAGCTTGGAGGGCGGGAGCTCCTACGAGCAGTACTTC.

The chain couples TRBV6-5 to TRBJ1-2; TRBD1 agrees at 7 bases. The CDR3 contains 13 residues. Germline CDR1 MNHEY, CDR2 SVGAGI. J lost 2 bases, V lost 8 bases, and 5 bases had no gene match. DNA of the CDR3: TGTGCCAGCCACCTGACAGGGAACTATGGCTACACCTTC. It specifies CASHLTGNYGYTF.

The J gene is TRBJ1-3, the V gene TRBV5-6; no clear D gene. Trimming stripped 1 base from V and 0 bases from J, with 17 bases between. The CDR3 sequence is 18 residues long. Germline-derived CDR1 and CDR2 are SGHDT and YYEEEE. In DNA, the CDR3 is TGTGCCAGCAGCTTGCTCGTCCCAAGCGCCAACTCTGGAAACACCATATATTTT. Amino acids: CASSLLVPSANSGNTIYF.

The chain's CDR3 is CASSSLRLNEQFF. CDR3 coding DNA: TGTGCCAGCAGCTCCCTGAGGCTCAATGAGCAGTTCTTC. The J gene is TRBJ2-1, the V gene TRBV11-2; D call uncertain. The germline V gene encodes CDR1 SGHAT and CDR2 FQNNGV. V was cut by 4 bases and J by 6 bases, with 10 bases left in between. The CDR3 is made up of 13 amino acids.

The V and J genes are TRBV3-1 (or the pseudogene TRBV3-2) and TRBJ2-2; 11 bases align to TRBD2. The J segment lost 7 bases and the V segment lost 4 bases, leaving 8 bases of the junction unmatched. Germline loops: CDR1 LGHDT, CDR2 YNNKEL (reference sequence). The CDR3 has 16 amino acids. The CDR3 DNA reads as TGTGCCAGCAGCCCCTCGGAACTAGCGGGGGTCGGGGAGCTGTTTTTT. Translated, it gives CASSPSELAGVGELFF.

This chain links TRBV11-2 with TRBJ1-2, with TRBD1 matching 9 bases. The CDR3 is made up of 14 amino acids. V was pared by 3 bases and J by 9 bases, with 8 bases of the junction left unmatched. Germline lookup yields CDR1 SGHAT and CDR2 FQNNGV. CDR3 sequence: CASSFDRGNFCYTF. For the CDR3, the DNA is TGTGCCAGCAGCTTCGACAGGGGGAACTTCTGCTACACCTTC.

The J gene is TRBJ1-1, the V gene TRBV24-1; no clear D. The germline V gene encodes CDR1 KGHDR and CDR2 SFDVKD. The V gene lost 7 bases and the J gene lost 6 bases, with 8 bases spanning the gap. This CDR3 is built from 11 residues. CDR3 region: CATSTGAEAFF. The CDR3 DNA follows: TGTGCCACCAGCACCGGGGCTGAAGCTTTCTTT.

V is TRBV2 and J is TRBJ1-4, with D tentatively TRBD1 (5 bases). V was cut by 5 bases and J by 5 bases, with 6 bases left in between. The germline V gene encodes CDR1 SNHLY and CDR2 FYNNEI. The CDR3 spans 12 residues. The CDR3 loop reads CASSPGNEKLFF. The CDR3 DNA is TGTGCCAGCAGTCCAGGGAATGAAAAACTGTTTTTT.